The clone carrying this T cell receptor (beta chain) was seen only once. What it binds is unknown. This sample was included in a study of cytomegalovirus exposure and HLA in healthy donors. Study summary: The 100 million to 140 million unique TCR beta sequences, from roughly 180 million T cells, were found by an earlier analysis. Study-wide points: TCR beta chains numbering roughly 150 were designated cytomegalovirus-associated. Segments of the TCR beta V type were, in most cases, productive about 90% or about 30% of the time in an earlier analysis.

Researchers ran the PCR with 60 Vbeta and 13 Jbeta primers. This table comes from immunoSEQ multiplex PCR, and its TCRdb copy is limited to in-frame clones, with some not included. The sample consists of nearly 300,000 clones, 86% of them appearing once. The germline V gene has CDR1 SNHLY and CDR2 FYNNEI. There are 14 residues in the CDR3. The ends lost 2 bases at V and 6 bases at J; junction bases unmatched: 6. The sequence was obtained from a man in his forties or fifties in good health and CMV-seropositive. The sample taken for sequencing was PBMCs. The rearrangement joins TRBV2 to TRBJ1-1; 7 bases are shared with TRBD1. The DNA for the CDR3 is TGTGCCAGCAGTGAATACTCCCAGGGGGCTGAAGCTTTCTTT. It specifies CASSEYSQGAEAFF.